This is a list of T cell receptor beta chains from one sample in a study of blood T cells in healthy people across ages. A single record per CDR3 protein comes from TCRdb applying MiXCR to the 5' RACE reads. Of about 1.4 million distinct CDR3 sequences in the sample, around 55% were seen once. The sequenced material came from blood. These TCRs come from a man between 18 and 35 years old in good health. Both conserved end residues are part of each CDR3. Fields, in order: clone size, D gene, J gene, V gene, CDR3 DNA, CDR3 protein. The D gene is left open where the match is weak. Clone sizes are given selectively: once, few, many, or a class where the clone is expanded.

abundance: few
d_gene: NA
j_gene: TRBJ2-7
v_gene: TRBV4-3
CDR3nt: TGCGCCAGCAGCCAATCGGCCGGGGGTGTCAACGAGCAGTACTTC
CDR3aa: CASSQSAGGVNEQYF

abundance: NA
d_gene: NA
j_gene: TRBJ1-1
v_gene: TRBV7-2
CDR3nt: TGTGCCAGCAGCTTTCCTCGTTTTCAAGGGGGGGCCAATGAAGCTTTCTTT
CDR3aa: CASSFPRFQGGANEAFF

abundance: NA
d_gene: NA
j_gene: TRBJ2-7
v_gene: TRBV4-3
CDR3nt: TGCGCCAGCAGCCAAGGGGTGGCAGGGGACAATGAGCAGTACTTC
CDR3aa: CASSQGVAGDNEQYF

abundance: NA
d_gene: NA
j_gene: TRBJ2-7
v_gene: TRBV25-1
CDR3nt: TGTGCCAGCAGTGATAGAAGGGGTAGCTACGAGCAGTACTTC
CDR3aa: CASSDRRGSYEQYF

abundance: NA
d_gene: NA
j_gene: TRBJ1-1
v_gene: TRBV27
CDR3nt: TGTGCCAGCAGCGCCGTATCGAAGACTGAAGCTTTCTTT
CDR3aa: CASSAVSKTEAFF

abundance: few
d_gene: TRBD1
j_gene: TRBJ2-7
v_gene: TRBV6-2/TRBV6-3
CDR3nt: TGTGCCAGCAGTACTCGACAGGGGGGCGACGAGCAGTACTTC
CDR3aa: CASSTRQGGDEQYF

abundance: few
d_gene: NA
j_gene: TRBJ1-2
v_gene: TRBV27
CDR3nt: TGTGCCAGCAGTATCATTGGGGGTTGGTATGGCTACACCTTC
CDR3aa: CASSIIGGWYGYTF

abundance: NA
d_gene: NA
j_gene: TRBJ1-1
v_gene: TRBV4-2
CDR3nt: TGTGCCAGCAGCCAAGATACAGGTTTGAACACTGAAGCTTTCTTT
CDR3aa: CASSQDTGLNTEAFF

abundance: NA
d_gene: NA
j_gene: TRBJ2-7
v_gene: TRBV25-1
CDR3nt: TGTGCCAGCAGTGAATATACCGGGTCTCCTCCATCCTACGAGCAGTACTTC
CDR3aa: CASSEYTGSPPSYEQYF

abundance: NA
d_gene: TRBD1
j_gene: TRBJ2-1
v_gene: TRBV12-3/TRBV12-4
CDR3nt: TGTGCCAGCAGTTTCCTGACAGGGAATGAGCAGTTCTTC
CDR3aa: CASSFLTGNEQFF

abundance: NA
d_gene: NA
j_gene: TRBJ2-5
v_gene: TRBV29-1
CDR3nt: TGCAGCGCTGGAGGGCCTGAGCAGTACTTC
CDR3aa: CSAGGPEQYF

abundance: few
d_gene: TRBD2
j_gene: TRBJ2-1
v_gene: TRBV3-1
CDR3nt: TGTGCCAGCAGCCAAGCGGGGGGGCGCTATCACCTGCAGTTCTTC
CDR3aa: CASSQAGGRYHLQFF

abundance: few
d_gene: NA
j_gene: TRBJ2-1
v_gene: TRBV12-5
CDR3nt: TGTGCTAGTGGTTTGAATGAGCAGTTCTTC
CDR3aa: CASGLNEQFF

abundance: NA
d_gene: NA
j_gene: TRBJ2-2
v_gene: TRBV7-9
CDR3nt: TGTGCCAGCAGCTTAAGGGGCCATTCGAACACCGGGGAGCTGTTTTTT
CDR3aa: CASSLRGHSNTGELFF